This T cell receptor (beta chain) came from a study of blood T cell repertoires in COVID-19. Study-wide context: From T cells, B-cell-depleted T cells, or PBMCs came the material, which was cDNA or gDNA.

In germline, CDR1 is KGHSH, CDR2 LQKENI. The CDR3 has 14 amino acids. V was pared by 6 bases and J by 5 bases, with 16 bases between. In the study's own analysis: Researchers report that nucleated cell counts were estimated from reference gene primer amplification. Clones were sequenced by immunoSEQ multiplex PCR, and TCRdb holds only the in-frame ones, with some missing. V, J and clone size are those of that table, while D and trimming were read from the DNA. The sample lists some 270,000 clones, roughly nine tenths occurring once. The specimen was peripheral blood. V gene TRBV18 combines with J gene TRBJ2-5; D gene uncertain. The receptor was isolated from a woman between 55 and 75 years old who had recovered from COVID-19. The DNA of the CDR3 is TGTGCCAGCTCCCGCTCGGGTGACGGGGAGACCCAGTACTTC. Its protein is CASSRSGDGETQYF. The whole variable domain, remainder taken from reference TRBV18 and TRBJ2-5, is NAGVMQNPRHLVRRRGQEARLRCSPMKGHSHVYWYRQLPEEGLKFMVYLQKENIIDESGMPKERFSAEFPKEGPSILRIQQVVRGDSAAYFCASSRSGDGETQYFGPGTRLLVL.